This TCR beta chain came from a study of T cell clonality in common variable immunodeficiency. General study results and limits: Reportedly, TCR beta sequences from common variable immunodeficiency showed fewer deletions and N-nucleotide insertions.

This clone was picked up many times. Its target is not known. Coverage ceases 3 residues before the CDR3 finishes, and the germline J gene fills in the end. Assay used: immunoSEQ multiplex PCR; TCRdb lists only in-frame clones, some missing. Listed for the sample are around 30,000 clones, none seen a single time. V was shortened by 5 bases and J by 5 bases, with 12 bases between the two germline ends. The CDR3 is 13 residues long. In germline, CDR1 is SGHTA, CDR2 FQGNSA. Sequenced input: peripheral blood mononuclear cells. The receptor comes from a human donor with common variable immunodeficiency. V and J are TRBV7-2 and TRBJ1-2; D remains ambiguous. The sequenced CDR3 bases are TGTGCCAGCAGCCCCTGGCTGTCGTATGGC. This encodes CASSPWLSYG. From start to end, the CDR3 is CASSPWLSYGYTF. The full variable domain, with the rest looked up from reference TRBV7-2 and TRBJ1-2, is GAGVSQSPSNKVTEKGKDVELRCDPISGHTALYWYRQSLGQGLEFLIYFQGNSAPDKSGLPSDRFSAERTGGSVSTLTIQRTQQEDSAVYLCASSPWLSYGYTFGSGTRLTVV.